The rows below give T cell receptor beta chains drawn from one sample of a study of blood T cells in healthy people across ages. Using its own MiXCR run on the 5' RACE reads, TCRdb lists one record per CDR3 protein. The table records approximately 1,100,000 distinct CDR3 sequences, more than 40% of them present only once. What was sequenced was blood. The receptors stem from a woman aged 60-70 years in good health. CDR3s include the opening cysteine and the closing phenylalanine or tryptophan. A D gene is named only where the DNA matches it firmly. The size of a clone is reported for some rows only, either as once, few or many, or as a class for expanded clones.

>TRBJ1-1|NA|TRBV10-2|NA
TGCGCCAGCAGAGATGACAGGATGAACACTGAAGCTTTCTTT
CASRDDRMNTEAFF
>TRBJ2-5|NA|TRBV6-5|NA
TGTGCCAGCAGTTACCTACCGGGCAGGGAAGCGGGTAGGGAGACCCAGTACTTC
CASSYLPGREAGRETQYF
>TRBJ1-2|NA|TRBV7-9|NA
TGTGCCAGCAGCTTAATGTCAGGGAACTATGGCTACACCTTC
CASSLMSGNYGYTF
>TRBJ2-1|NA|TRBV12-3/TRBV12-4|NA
TGTGCCAGCAGTCCCCCCCGGGGCGGCACCTACAATGAGCAGTTCTTC
CASSPPRGGTYNEQFF
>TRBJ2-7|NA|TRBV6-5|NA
TGTGCCAGCAGTTACCCGCTGGACATAACTTACGAGCAGTACTTC
CASSYPLDITYEQYF
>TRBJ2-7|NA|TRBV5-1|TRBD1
TGCGCCAGCAGCTTAAATTCCGGGACAGGGCGCCGCGAGCAGTACTTC
CASSLNSGTGRREQYF
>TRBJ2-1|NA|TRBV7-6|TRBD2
TGTGCCAGCAGCTCGGGGACTAGCGGGGGACATGAGCAGTTCTTC
CASSSGTSGGHEQFF
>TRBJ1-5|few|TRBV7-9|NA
TGTGCCAGCAGCCCCCCGGGAGGTAGCTCACAGCCCCAGCATTTT
CASSPPGGSSQPQHF
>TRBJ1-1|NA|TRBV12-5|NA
TGTGCTAGTGGTTTCCCTCCGGGAGTAAGTACTGAAGCTTTCTTT
CASGFPPGVSTEAFF
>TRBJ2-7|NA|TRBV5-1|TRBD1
TGCGCCAGCAGCTCGCCGGGACAGCTTTTATACGAGCAGTACTTC
CASSSPGQLLYEQYF
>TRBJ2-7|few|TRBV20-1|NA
TGCAGTGCAAACAGAGCAAGGTCTAATAGCTACGAGCAGTACTTC
CSANRARSNSYEQYF
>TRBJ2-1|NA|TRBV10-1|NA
TGCGCCAGCAGTGAGCAAAATGAGCAGTTCTTC
CASSEQNEQFF
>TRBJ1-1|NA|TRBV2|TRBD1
TGTGCCAGCAACGCGGGACAGCTTAATGTTGAAGCTTTCTTT
CASNAGQLNVEAFF
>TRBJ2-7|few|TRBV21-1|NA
TGTGCCAGCAACGAGGGTGGGGCAGACCGGTACGAGCAGTACTTC
CASNEGGADRYEQYF
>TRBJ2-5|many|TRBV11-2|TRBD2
TGTGCCAGCAGCTTAGCCAGCGGGAGTCAGGGAGAGACCCAGTACTTC
CASSLASGSQGETQYF
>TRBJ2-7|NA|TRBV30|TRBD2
TGTGCCTGGGCCGCTAGCGGGAGCGCCTACGAGCAGTACTTC
CAWAASGSAYEQYF
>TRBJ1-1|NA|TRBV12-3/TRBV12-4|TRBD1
TGTGCCAGCAGTTTTCAACAGGGGGCGAGAGCTTTCTTT
CASSFQQGARAFF
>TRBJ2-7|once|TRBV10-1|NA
TGCGCCAGCAGTACTGTTCAGCAAGAGACCCGGTACTTC
CASSTVQQETRYF
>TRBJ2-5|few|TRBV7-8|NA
TGTGCCAGCAGCCCGGGAAAAGTTGTGGAGACCCAGTACTTC
CASSPGKVVETQYF
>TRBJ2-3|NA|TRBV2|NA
TGTGCCAGCACGACACTAGGGGGGAGGCCGAGCACAGATACGCAGTATTTT
CASTTLGGRPSTDTQYF
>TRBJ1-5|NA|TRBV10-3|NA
TGTGCCATCAGTGAGGGTAGGGGAAGCAATCAGCCCCAGCATTTT
CAISEGRGSNQPQHF
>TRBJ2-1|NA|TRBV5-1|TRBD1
TGCGCCAGCAGCACATCGACAGGGTTCAATGAGCAGTTCTTC
CASSTSTGFNEQFF
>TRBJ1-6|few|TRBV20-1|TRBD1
TGCAGTGCTCCGGACAGGGGGGGTAATTCACCCCTCCACTTT
CSAPDRGGNSPLHF
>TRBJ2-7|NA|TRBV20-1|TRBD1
TGCAGTGCTAGAGCCACGGGACAGGGGGTCCTCTTCTCCTACGAGCAGTACTTC
CSARATGQGVLFSYEQYF
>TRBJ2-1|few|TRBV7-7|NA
TGTGCCAGCAGCTTAGACCGCACCACCCACAATGAGCAGTTCTTC
CASSLDRTTHNEQFF
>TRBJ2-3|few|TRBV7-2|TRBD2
TGTGCCAGCAGCTTAACTACTAGCGGGAGGGCGGAAGATACGCAGTATTTT
CASSLTTSGRAEDTQYF
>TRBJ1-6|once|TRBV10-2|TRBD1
TGCGCCAGCACATATTACGCCCCCGGGACAGGGGATAATTCACCCCTCCACTTT
CASTYYAPGTGDNSPLHF
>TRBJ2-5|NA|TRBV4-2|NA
TGTGCCAGCAGCCAAGATCTGTGGACCGGGAGAGCCCGGGAGACCCAGTACTTC
CASSQDLWTGRARETQYF
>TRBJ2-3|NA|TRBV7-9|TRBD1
TGTGCCAGCAGCTCCCCGACAGGGGCTAGCACAGATACGCAGTATTTT
CASSSPTGASTDTQYF
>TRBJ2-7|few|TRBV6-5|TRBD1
TGTGCCAGCAGTGACCGGACAGGTTTCCACGAGCAGTACTTC
CASSDRTGFHEQYF
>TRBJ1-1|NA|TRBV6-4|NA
TGTGCCAGCAGTGACGTTTGGGGGAACACTGAAGCTTTCTTT
CASSDVWGNTEAFF
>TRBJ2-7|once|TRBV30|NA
TGTGCCTGGAGGGGGCGGCAGGGACACTACGAGCAGTACTTC
CAWRGRQGHYEQYF
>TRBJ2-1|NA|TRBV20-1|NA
TGCAGTGCTCCCCCTGTCGAGCCCACCTACAATGAGCAGTTCTTC
CSAPPVEPTYNEQFF
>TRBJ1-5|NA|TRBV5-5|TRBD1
TGTGCCAGCAGCCATGGGGGGCCAGGGGGTTCCAATCAGCCCCAGCATTTT
CASSHGGPGGSNQPQHF
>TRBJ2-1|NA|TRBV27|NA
TGTGCCAGCAGTTTGGGGACCGGAGACAATGAGCAGTTCTTC
CASSLGTGDNEQFF
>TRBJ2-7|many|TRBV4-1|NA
TGCGCCAGCAGCCTCCGGGACGGCACCTACGAGCAGTACTTC
CASSLRDGTYEQYF
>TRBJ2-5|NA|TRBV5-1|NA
TGCGCCAGCAGCTTGGGTGCCCAGGGAGGAGAGACCCAGTACTTC
CASSLGAQGGETQYF
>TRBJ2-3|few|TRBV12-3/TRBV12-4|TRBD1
TGTGCCAGCAGTCAGACGACAGGGATGAATACGCAGTATTTT
CASSQTTGMNTQYF
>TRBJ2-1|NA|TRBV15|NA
TGTGCCACCAGCAGAGGAGGGGGTCTTGGGGAATTTTACAATGAGCAGTTCTTC
CATSRGGGLGEFYNEQFF
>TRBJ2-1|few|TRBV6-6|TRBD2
TGTGCCAGCAGAACATCCCCGGGACTAACTTTTAACAATGAGCAGTTCTTC
CASRTSPGLTFNNEQFF
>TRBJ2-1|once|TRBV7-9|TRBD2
TGTGCCAGCAGCGACGGACTAGCGGGGCTCTCCTACAATGAGCAGTTCTTC
CASSDGLAGLSYNEQFF
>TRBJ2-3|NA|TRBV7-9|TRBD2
TGTGTCAGCACCTTATCAGCGGGAGGACCTTTGGATACGCAGTATTTT
CVSTLSAGGPLDTQYF
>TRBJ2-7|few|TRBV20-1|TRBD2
TGCAGTGCTACGGGACTAGCGGGAGCGTCGCACGAGCAGTACTTC
CSATGLAGASHEQYF
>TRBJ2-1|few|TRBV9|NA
TGTGCCAGCAGCGTAGCGGGGTGGGTAGCCTGGGATGAGCAGTTCTTC
CASSVAGWVAWDEQFF
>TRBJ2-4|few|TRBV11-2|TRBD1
TGTGCCAGCAGCCTCCCGGGACAGGGTACAGCCAAAAACATTCAGTACTTC
CASSLPGQGTAKNIQYF
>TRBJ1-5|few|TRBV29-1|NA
TGCAGCGTTGCCACAGGTAGTGGCAATCAGCCCCAGCATTTT
CSVATGSGNQPQHF
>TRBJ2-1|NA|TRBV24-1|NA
TGTGCCACCAGTGATTCTTACTACAATGAGCAGTTCTTC
CATSDSYYNEQFF
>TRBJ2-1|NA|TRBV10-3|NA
TGTGCCACGTGGACCGGGACGGACCACAATGAGCAGTTCTTC
CATWTGTDHNEQFF
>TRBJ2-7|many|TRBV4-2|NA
TGTGCCAGCAGCGAAAAACCGAGGGGCTACGAGCAGTACTTC
CASSEKPRGYEQYF
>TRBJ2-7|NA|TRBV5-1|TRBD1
TGCGCCAGCAGCTTCGGACAGGGACCCCACAATGAGCAGTACTTC
CASSFGQGPHNEQYF
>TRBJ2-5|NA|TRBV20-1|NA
TGCAGTGCCACAGGATCCATCATACACGCCAAGGGGACCCAGTACTTC
CSATGSIIHAKGTQYF